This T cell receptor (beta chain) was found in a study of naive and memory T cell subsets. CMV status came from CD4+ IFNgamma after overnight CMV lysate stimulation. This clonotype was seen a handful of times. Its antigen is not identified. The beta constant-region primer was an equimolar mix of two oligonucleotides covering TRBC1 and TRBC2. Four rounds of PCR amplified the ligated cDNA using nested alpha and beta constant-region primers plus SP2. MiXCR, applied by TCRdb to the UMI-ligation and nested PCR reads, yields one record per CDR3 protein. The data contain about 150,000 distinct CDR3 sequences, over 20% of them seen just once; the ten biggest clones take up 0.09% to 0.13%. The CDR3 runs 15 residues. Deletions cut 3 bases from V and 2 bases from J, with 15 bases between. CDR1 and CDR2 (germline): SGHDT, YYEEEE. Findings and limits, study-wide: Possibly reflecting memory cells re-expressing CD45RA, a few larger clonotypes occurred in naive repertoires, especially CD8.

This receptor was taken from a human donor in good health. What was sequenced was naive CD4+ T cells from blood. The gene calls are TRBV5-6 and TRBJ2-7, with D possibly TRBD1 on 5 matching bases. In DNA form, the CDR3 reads TGTGCCAGCAGCTCCGGACACTTACGCACCTACGAGCAGTACTTC. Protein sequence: CASSSGHLRTYEQYF.